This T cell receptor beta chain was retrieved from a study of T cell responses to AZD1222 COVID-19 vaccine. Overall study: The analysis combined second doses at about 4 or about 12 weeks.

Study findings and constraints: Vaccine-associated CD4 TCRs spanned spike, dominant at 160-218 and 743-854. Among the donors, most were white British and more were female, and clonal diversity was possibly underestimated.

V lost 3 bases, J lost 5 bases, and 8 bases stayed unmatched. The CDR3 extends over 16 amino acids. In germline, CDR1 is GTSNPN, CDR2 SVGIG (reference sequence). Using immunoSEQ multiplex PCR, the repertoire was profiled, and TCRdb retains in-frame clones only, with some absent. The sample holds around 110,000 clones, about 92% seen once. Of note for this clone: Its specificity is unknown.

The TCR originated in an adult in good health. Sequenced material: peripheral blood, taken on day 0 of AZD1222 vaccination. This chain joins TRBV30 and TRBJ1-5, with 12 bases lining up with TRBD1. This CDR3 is CAWRSQGTGGHQPQHF. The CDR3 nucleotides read TGTGCCTGGAGATCACAGGGGACAGGGGGCCATCAGCCCCAGCATTTT.